This entry features one TCR beta chain sequence. This sample stems from a study of control samples from healthy donors and cancer patients. V was clipped by 3 bases and J by 6 bases, with 15 bases between them. The CDR3 length is 15 residues. Germline values: CDR1 LNHDA, CDR2 SQIVND (reference sequence). The method was immunoSEQ multiplex PCR; TCRdb's version includes in-frame clones alone and lacks a portion of them. Seen here are roughly 100,000 clones, just over 85% observed once, and the top ten hold around an eighth. What was sequenced was blood. This clonotype originated in a man aged 30 to 45 in good health. J is TRBJ2-1 and V is TRBV19; D may be TRBD1 (5 bases). CDR3: CASSMAGRGFNEQFF. The CDR3 DNA is TGTGCCAGTAGTATGGCAGGTAGGGGCTTCAATGAGCAGTTCTTC. Full variable domain (remainder filled in from reference TRBV19 and TRBJ2-1): DGGITQSPKYLFRKEGQNVTLSCEQNLNHDAMYWYRQDPGQGLRLIYYSQIVNDFQKGDIAEGYSVSREKKESFPLTVTSAQKNPTAFYLCASSMAGRGFNEQFFGPGTRLTVL.